This is a list of T cell receptor beta chains from one sample in a study of blood T cell repertoires in COVID-19. Profiling relied on immunoSEQ multiplex PCR, and the TCRdb table lists in-frame clones only, not all of them. The profile shows 160,000 or so clones, under 90% of them singletons. The sequenced sample was peripheral blood. The receptors were gathered from a woman older than 75 with acute or convalescent COVID-19. The conserved cysteine and the conserved F or W are not part of the CDR3 here. Each record gives: D gene, V gene, J gene, CDR3 length, CDR3 protein. D genes are given only for firm matches.

NA	TRBV7-9	TRBJ1-1	15	ASRKTFGRGSNTEAF
NA	TRBV20-1	TRBJ1-3	11	SASGGLGNTIY
TRBD1	TRBV5-1	TRBJ2-3	13	ASSFPGQGTDTQY
NA	TRBV27	TRBJ1-6	14	ASSRKGLTYNSPLH
NA	TRBV19	TRBJ2-5	11	ASSTSGQETQY
NA	TRBV6-6	TRBJ1-6	13	ASSRTGTPNSPLH
TRBD1	TRBV30	TRBJ2-2	13	AWGGRDSMSGELF
TRBD2	TRBV7-9	TRBJ2-1	12	ASSLALADNEQF
TRBD1	TRBV6-5	TRBJ2-1	13	ASSYQQGKNNEQF
NA	TRBV29-1	TRBJ1-2	12	SVDQGGSNYGYT
NA	TRBV6-1	TRBJ2-1	13	ASSEVWSSYNEQF
TRBD1	TRBV11-2	TRBJ1-4	13	ASSLGAGQGGKLF
TRBD1	TRBV30	TRBJ1-1	13	AWNPGGLQWTEAF
NA	TRBV4-3	TRBJ2-7	11	ASSQDSWREQY
TRBD2	TRBV7-2	TRBJ2-2	17	ASSLVSLAGGPGTGELF
TRBD2	TRBV2	TRBJ2-5	18	ASSALSTRLAGGRTETQY
TRBD1	TRBV27	TRBJ1-6	13	ASSTTGGPFSPLH
NA	TRBV7-9	TRBJ2-5	11	ASSRGSGETQY
TRBD1	TRBV15	TRBJ1-1	9	ATSRETGIF
TRBD1	TRBV14	TRBJ2-6	15	ASSPRTGLAGANVLT
TRBD1	TRBV5-1	TRBJ1-4	12	ASSTRQGEEKLF
NA	TRBV11-2	TRBJ1-2	11	ASSPTANYGYT
NA	TRBV10-3	TRBJ2-7	14	AISLEGRSATYEQY
NA	TRBV5-5	TRBJ2-1	13	ASSPEAGYSNEQF
TRBD1	TRBV11-2	TRBJ1-1	11	ASSLTGGTEAF
NA	TRBV2	TRBJ2-5	13	ASSALVQGQETQY
NA	TRBV7-2	TRBJ2-7	13	ASSLASGPAREQY
TRBD2	TRBV18	TRBJ2-7	13	ASSPGLAGGNEQY
NA	TRBV6-5	TRBJ1-3	12	ASSQSGEVNTIY
TRBD1	TRBV6-6	TRBJ1-6	12	ASKRQGLDSPLH
TRBD1	TRBV2	TRBJ1-1	12	ASSLTGLSTEAF
TRBD1	TRBV4-3	TRBJ2-7	13	ASSQAGQAVHEQY
NA	TRBV5-6	TRBJ2-7	11	ASSRDRSYEQY
TRBD1	TRBV18	TRBJ2-2	14	ASSPLTDRETGELF
TRBD1	TRBV7-9	TRBJ1-1	12	ASSLGQGMTEAF
TRBD2	TRBV4-2	TRBJ2-3	15	ASSTLPSGGAGDTQY